This T cell receptor beta chain was captured by sequencing in a study of blood T cell repertoires in COVID-19 (dated by TCRdb to between 2020 and 2021). Notes on the research overall: Samples from collaborators originated in the United States, Italy and Spain and spanned both the acute and convalescent phases of COVID-19. The dataset comprised deeply sampled blood TCRbeta repertoires from subjects exposed to, actively infected with, or recovered from COVID-19. The repertoires were made available in a free public database intended to serve as a resource for research on the immune response to SARS-CoV-2. HLA class I and class II types, where available, came from metadata supplied by the sample provider rather than from assay-based typing. The sample metadata nearly always contained a de-identified subject ID, COVID-19 status, age in years and sex. The prospective study material was composed of cDNA or gDNA derived from T cells, B-cell-depleted T cells, or PBMCs. Samples came from the ongoing ImmuneRACE study (first 160 participants) plus 1,254 subjects from 6 global collaborators.

TCRbeta CDR3 regions were amplified from genomic DNA by means of the immunoSEQ Assay, a bias-controlled multiplex PCR. The authors' pipeline ran thus. The number of nucleated cells in each sample was estimated from the amplification of reference gene primers within the assay. Sequence reads were collapsed and filtered to measure the absolute abundance of every unique TCRbeta CDR3 rearrangement. For each sample, productive Simpson clonality was calculated as the square root of Simpson's diversity index over productive rearrangements. The table comes from immuneACCESS by way of TCRdb, which keeps in-frame sequences with V and J called. Part of the clones is missing from these tables; in studies checked, under half for an unresolved V gene and the rest for unknown reasons. For V, J and clone size, that table is used; D and trimming come from the DNA. The sample profile shows 200,000 to 250,000 clones; 87% of them were found once. About 2.5% of the sample comes from the top ten.

General study outcomes and caveats: How much clinical and demographic metadata was included differed by source and by participant, and the metadata was provided uncurated.

For CDR1 and CDR2, the germline V gene lists MGHDK and SYGVNS. The CDR3 sequence holds 12 residues, the cysteine and phenylalanine included. This entry keeps only the CDR3 DNA: 36 bases, framed from base 1. Trimming takes 0 bases from V and 7 bases from J, and the germline ends sit 6 bases apart. For this clone: This receptor's antigen is unknown. Within one base of it there is no much larger clone, and no base qualities were kept.

Participants in the prospective study were aged roughly 18 to 100 years, lived in under 30 United States geographic areas, and enrolled through a virtual design. Cohort assignment in the prospective study relied on participant-reported clinical history from a screening survey and a study questionnaire. In the prospective study, whole blood, serum and a nasopharyngeal or oropharyngeal swab were collected from each participant by mobile phlebotomists. Prospective study participants could optionally give additional blood draws and questionnaires over an approximately 2-month period. Before DNA extraction, blood samples from the prospective study were shipped at room temperature or frozen.

This TCR was recovered from a woman younger than 45 with acute COVID-19. The specimen was PBMCs or T cells enriched from blood (not recorded which). Recombination joined TRBV25-1 with TRBJ1-1; the D gene assignment is ambiguous. CDR3 region: CASSEYYGEAFF. The nucleotides are TGTGCCAGCAGTGAATATTACGGTGAAGCTTTCTTT.